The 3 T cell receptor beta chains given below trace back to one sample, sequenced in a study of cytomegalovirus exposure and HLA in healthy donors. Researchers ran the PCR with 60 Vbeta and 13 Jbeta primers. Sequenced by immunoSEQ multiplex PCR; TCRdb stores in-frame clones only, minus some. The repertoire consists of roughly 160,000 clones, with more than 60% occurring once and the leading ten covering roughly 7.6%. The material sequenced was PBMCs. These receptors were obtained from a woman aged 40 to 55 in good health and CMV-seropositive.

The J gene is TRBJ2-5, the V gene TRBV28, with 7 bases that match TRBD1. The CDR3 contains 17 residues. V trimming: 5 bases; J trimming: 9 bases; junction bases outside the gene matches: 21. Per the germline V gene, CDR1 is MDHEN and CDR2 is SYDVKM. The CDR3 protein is CASSLPTGKGSKRAQYF. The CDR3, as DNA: TGTGCCAGCAGTCTCCCGACAGGGAAGGGCTCCAAGAGAGCCCAGTACTTC.

The CDR3 nucleotides are TGTGCCAGTACCGCTACAGAGAGAGGGACTGAAGCTTTCTTT. This codes for CASTATERGTEAFF. The rearrangement links TRBV19 to TRBJ1-1; D unresolved. The CDR3 runs to 14 residues. The germline CDR1 and CDR2 sequences are LNHDA and SQIVND (reference sequence). The ends were cut back, 7 bases at V and 5 bases at J, with 17 bases in the middle.

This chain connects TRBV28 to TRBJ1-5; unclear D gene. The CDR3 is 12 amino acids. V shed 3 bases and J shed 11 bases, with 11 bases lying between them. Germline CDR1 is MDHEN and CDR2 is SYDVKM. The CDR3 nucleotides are TGTGCCAGCAGTTTGCCCTACTCGACCCAGCATTTT. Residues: CASSLPYSTQHF.